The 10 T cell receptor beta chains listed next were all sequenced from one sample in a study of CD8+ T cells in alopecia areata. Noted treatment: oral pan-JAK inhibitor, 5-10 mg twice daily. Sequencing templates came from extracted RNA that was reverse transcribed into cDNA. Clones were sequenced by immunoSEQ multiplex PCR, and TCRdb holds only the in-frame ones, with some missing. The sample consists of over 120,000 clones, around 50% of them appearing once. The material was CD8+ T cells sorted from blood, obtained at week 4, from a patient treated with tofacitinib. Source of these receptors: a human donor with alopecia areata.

For the CDR3, the DNA is TGCGCCAGGTACAGGGGAGAGGAAACCCTCCACTTT. This codes for CARYRGEETLHF. This sequence joins TRBV5-1 and TRBJ1-6, with 7 bases aligning to TRBD1. Germline lookup yields CDR1 SGHRS and CDR2 YFSETQ. The J segment lost 14 bases and the V segment lost 8 bases, leaving 10 bases of the junction unmatched. The CDR3 runs to 12 residues.

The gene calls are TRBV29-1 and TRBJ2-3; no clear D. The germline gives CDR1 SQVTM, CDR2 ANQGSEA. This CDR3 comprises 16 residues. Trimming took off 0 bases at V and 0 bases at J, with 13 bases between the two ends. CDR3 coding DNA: TGCAGCGTTGAAGATCAAACAGCCCTTAGCACAGATACGCAGTATTTT. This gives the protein CSVEDQTALSTDTQYF.

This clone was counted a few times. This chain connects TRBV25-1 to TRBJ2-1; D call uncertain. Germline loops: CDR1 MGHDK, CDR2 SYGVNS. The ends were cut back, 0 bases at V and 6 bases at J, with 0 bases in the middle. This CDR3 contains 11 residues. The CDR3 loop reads CASSEYNEQFF. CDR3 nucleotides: TGTGCCAGCAGTGAATACAATGAGCAGTTCTTC.

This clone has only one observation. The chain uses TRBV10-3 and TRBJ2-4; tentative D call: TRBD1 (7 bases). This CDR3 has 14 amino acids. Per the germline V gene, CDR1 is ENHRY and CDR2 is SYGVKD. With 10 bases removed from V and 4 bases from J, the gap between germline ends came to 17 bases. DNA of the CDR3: TGTGCCACCTTAGGAGGGGACAGAAAAAACATTCAGTACTTC. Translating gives CATLGGDRKNIQYF.

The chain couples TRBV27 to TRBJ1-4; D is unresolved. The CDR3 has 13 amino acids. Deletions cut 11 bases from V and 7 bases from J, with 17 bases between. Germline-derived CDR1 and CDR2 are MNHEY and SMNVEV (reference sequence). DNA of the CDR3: TGTGCCGCTGGGCCTGGGCTCCTTGAAAAACTGTTTTTT. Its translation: CAAGPGLLEKLFF.

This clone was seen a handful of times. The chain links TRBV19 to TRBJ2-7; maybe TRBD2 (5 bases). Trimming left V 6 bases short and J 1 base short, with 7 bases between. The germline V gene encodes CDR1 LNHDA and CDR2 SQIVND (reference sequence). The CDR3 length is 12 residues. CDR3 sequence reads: CASSPGSYEQYF. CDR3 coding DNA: TGTGCCAGTAGCCCGGGATCCTACGAGCAGTACTTC.

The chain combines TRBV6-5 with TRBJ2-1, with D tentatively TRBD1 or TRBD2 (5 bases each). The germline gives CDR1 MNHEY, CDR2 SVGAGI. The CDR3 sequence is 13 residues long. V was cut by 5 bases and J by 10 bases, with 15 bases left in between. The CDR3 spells CASSPGAPREQFF. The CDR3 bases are TGTGCCAGCAGTCCCGGGGCACCTCGGGAGCAGTTCTTC.

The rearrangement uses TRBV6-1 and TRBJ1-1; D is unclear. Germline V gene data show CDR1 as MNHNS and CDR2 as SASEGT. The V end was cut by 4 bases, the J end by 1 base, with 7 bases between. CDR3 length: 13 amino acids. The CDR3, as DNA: TGTGCCAGCAGTGGGCGGGAGAACACTGAAGCTTTCTTT. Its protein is CASSGRENTEAFF.

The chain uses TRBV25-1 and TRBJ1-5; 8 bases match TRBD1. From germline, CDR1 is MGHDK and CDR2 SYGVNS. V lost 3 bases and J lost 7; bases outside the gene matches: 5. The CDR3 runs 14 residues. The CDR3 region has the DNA TGTGCCAGCAGTGAGCCAGGGGGCCACCAGCCCCAGCATTTT. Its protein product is CASSEPGGHQPQHF.

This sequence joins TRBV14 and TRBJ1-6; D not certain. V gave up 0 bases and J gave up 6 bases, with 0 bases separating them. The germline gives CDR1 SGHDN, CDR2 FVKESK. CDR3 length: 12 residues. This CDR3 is CASSQDNSPLHF. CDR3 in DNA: TGTGCCAGCAGCCAAGATAATTCACCCCTCCACTTT.